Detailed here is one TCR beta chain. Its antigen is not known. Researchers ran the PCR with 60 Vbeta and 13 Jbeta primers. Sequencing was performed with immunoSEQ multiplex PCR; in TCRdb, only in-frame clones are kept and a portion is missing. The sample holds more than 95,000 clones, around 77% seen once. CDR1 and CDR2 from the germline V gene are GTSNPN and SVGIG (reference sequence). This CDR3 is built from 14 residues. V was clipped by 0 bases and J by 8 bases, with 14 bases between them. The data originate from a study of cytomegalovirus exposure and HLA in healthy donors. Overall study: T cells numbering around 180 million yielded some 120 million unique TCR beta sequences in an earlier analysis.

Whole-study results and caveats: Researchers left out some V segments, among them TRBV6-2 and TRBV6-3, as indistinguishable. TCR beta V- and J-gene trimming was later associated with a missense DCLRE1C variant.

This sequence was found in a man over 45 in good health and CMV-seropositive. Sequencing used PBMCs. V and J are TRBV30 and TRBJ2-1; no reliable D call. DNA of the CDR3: TGTGCCTGGAGTGTAAATCTGGCATTGGATGAGCAGTTCTTC. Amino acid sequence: CAWSVNLALDEQFF.